This entry concerns a single TCR beta chain. What antigen it recognizes has not been identified. It has no much larger one-base neighbor in the sample; base qualities were not kept. Trimmed from V: 0 bases; trimmed from J: 5 bases; junction bases lacking a gene match: 7. Its CDR3 holds 15 amino acids, cysteine through phenylalanine. Only the CDR3 DNA stays, 45 bases, in frame from base 1. Sequences SGDLS (CDR1) and YYNGEE (CDR2) are obtained from the germline V gene. This specimen belongs to a study of T cell changes during pregnancy in multiple sclerosis (dated by TCRdb to the late 2010s). Study-wide context: In women with multiple sclerosis, the researchers looked at how the T cell repertoire shifted as pregnancy progressed.

Library creation used the immunoSEQ multiplex PCR assay. TCRdb stores this immuneACCESS table with in-frame sequences only. Part of the clones is absent; in the studies checked, under half of the shortfall reflects unresolved V genes, and no reason is known for the rest. This sample lists roughly 64,000 clones; about 92% were detected once. Roughly 6.5% of the sample lies in the top ten. The TCR comes from a female donor in good health, enrolled as a control in a pregnancy study. The sequences come from peripheral blood, collected in the third trimester of pregnancy. This sequence uses TRBV9 and TRBJ2-7, with TRBD1 matching 8 junction bases. This receptor carries the CDR3 CASSVAWTGNHEQYF. The DNA is TGTGCCAGCAGCGTAGCGTGGACAGGGAATCACGAGCAGTACTTC.